These 21 T cell receptor beta chains were sequenced from one sample in a study of cytomegalovirus exposure and HLA in healthy donors. PCR primers comprised 60 Vbeta and 13 Jbeta primers. Sequencing used immunoSEQ multiplex PCR; TCRdb keeps in-frame clones, though not all of them. Here the sample spans some 160,000 clones, around 73% being singletons. Sample: PBMCs. These receptor sequences come from a young woman in good health and CMV-seropositive.

The V call is TRBV5-1, the J call TRBJ2-5, with TRBD2 matching over 9 bases. V shed 0 bases, J shed 1 base, and the junction held 4 bases outside the gene matches. Per the germline V gene, CDR1 is SGHRS and CDR2 is YFSETQ. This CDR3 contains 16 residues. The CDR3 reads CASSLGVSGGQETQYF. The DNA of the CDR3 is TGCGCCAGCAGCTTGGGGGTTAGCGGGGGCCAAGAGACCCAGTACTTC.

The genes are TRBV7-6 and TRBJ1-1, with D maybe TRBD1 (5 bases). There are 13 residues in the CDR3. CDR1 is SGHVS, CDR2 FNYEAQ, per germline. V was trimmed by 4 bases and J by 2 bases, leaving 8 bases between them. DNA of the CDR3: TGTGCCAGCAGCTGGGGGGGAAACACTGAAGCTTTCTTT. As protein: CASSWGGNTEAFF. Full variable domain (remainder filled in from reference TRBV7-6 and TRBJ1-1): GAGVSQSPRYKVTKRGQDVALRCDPISGHVSLYWYRQALGQGPEFLTYFNYEAQQDKSGLPNDRFSAERPEGSISTLTIQRTEQRDSAMYRCASSWGGNTEAFFGQGTRLTVV.

This chain links TRBV5-1 with TRBJ2-5, with TRBD1 identical over 7 bases. The J call could be wrong; TRBJ2-7 is a better fit for the DNA end. The germline gives CDR1 SGHRS, CDR2 YFSETQ. The CDR3 totals 13 residues. This CDR3 reads CASSARQGIEQYF. Written as DNA, the CDR3 is TGCGCCAGCAGCGCCAGACAGGGAATCGAGCAGTACTTC.

This rearrangement joins TRBV27 to TRBJ1-2; D unclear. V gave up 3 bases and J gave up 8 bases, with 13 bases separating them. This CDR3 region has 13 residues. The germline V gene encodes CDR1 MNHEY and CDR2 SMNVEV (reference sequence). The CDR3 here is CASSFGRGRGYTF. CDR3 sequence (DNA): TGTGCCAGCAGTTTCGGCAGAGGTAGGGGCTACACCTTC.

Remarks on this clone: At one boundary the junction diverges from the germline segment, which might be a read error. The V gene is TRBV5-1, the J gene TRBJ2-7, with a tentative D call TRBD1 (6 bases). CDR1 SGHRS and CDR2 YFSETQ come from the germline V gene. The CDR3 length is 14 residues. CDR3 sequence: CASSSDRTSLEQHF. The CDR3, as DNA: TGCGCCAGCAGCTCTGACAGGACCTCTCTCGAGCAGCACTTC.

V gene TRBV5-1 combines with J gene TRBJ1-2; D may be TRBD1 (5 bases). Germline-derived CDR1 and CDR2 are SGHRS and YFSETQ. Trimming removed 4 bases from V and 0 bases from J, with 16 bases in between. CDR3 length: 16 amino acids. The CDR3 sequence: CASSVQTGASNYGYTF. The CDR3 nucleotides read TGCGCCAGCAGCGTGCAAACAGGAGCCTCTAACTATGGCTACACCTTC.

The chain carries TRBV5-4 and TRBJ1-3; D unclear. V lost 1 base to trimming and J lost 8 bases, with 10 bases between them. Germline V gives CDR1 SGHNT, CDR2 YYREEE (reference sequence). The length of the CDR3 is 13 residues. CDR3 coding DNA: TGTGCCAGCAGCTTGTACGTGGGCCACACCATATATTTT. This sequence encodes CASSLYVGHTIYF.

The rearrangement links TRBV15 to TRBJ2-1; a weak D match, TRBD1 (5 bases). Germline V lookup: CDR1 LNHNV, CDR2 YYDKDF (reference sequence). The CDR3 runs 15 residues. Trimming took off 0 bases at V and 6 bases at J, with 12 bases between the two ends. CDR3 nucleotides: TGTGCCACCAGCAGAGATACAGGAGCGAGCAATGAGCAGTTCTTC. Its protein product is CATSRDTGASNEQFF.

The chain carries TRBV7-6 and TRBJ2-1; possible D gene TRBD1, 6 bases. The CDR3 totals 16 residues. V was trimmed by 4 bases and J by 5 bases, leaving 18 bases between them. Germline CDR1 and CDR2: SGHVS and FNYEAQ. The CDR3 DNA is TGTGCCAGCAGCTCGTTCAGGGGACCTCCCGACAATGAGCAGTTCTTC. As protein: CASSSFRGPPDNEQFF. Full variable domain (remainder filled in from reference TRBV7-6 and TRBJ2-1): GAGVSQSPRYKVTKRGQDVALRCDPISGHVSLYWYRQALGQGPEFLTYFNYEAQQDKSGLPNDRFSAERPEGSISTLTIQRTEQRDSAMYRCASSSFRGPPDNEQFFGPGTRLTVL.

J is TRBJ2-2 and V is TRBV15, with 8 bases fitting TRBD1. CDR1 and CDR2 (germline): LNHNV, YYDKDF (reference sequence). The V segment lost 8 bases and the J segment 3 bases; nucleotides outside the gene matches: 8. This CDR3 is built from 15 residues. CDR3 amino acids: CATETTGADTGELFF. In DNA, the CDR3 is TGTGCCACCGAAACGACAGGGGCGGACACCGGGGAGCTGTTTTTT.

J is TRBJ2-6 and V is TRBV2; TRBD1 matches at 10 bases. From germline, CDR1 is SNHLY and CDR2 FYNNEI. V shed 7 bases, J shed 2 bases, and the junction held 14 bases outside the gene matches. The CDR3 extends over 19 amino acids. CDR3: CASMVPRDRGMTGANVLTF. Here the CDR3 DNA reads TGTGCCAGCATGGTCCCCCGGGACAGGGGAATGACTGGGGCCAACGTCCTGACTTTC.

This clone has just a few counts. As DNA, the CDR3 is TGTGCCAGCTCACCACCCGGTACAGGTCTAGGCTATGGCTACACCTTC. This translates into CASSPPGTGLGYGYTF. The genes are TRBV18 and TRBJ1-2; tentative D call: TRBD1 (5 bases). This CDR3 is built from 16 residues. Germline-derived CDR1 and CDR2 are KGHSH and LQKENI. V dropped 0 bases and J dropped 4 bases, with 15 bases sitting between them.

The rearrangement uses TRBV19 and TRBJ2-1, with 8 bases lining up with TRBD2. The CDR3 totals 16 residues. The trim removed 1 base at V and 2 bases at J, leaving 4 bases unmatched. CDR1 LNHDA and CDR2 SQIVND come from the germline V gene (reference sequence). In nucleotides, the CDR3 is TGTGCCAGTAGTATAGCGGCGGGGGGAACCTACAATGAGCAGTTCTTC. It specifies CASSIAAGGTYNEQFF.

The CDR3 region has the DNA TGTGCCAGCAGAGACAGAATGAACACTGAAGCTTTCTTT. Translated: CASRDRMNTEAFF. The J gene is TRBJ1-1, the V gene TRBV7-3; D is perhaps TRBD1 (5 bases). The CDR3 is 13 residues long. CDR1 and CDR2 (germline): SGHTA, FQGTGA. V was cut by 6 bases and J by 0 bases, with 8 bases left in between.

The gene calls are TRBV4-3 and TRBJ1-4; unclear D gene. CDR1 LGHNA and CDR2 YSLEER come from the germline V gene. The CDR3 has 17 residues. CDR3 sequence: CAHRQDVARVANEKLFF. CDR3 bases: TGCGCTCACAGACAAGACGTCGCACGTGTGGCTAATGAAAAACTGTTTTTT.

This clone was found a few times. The chain combines TRBV6-5 with TRBJ2-1, with TRBD2 matching 13 bases. Germline trimming cut 2 bases from V and 6 bases from J; bases unmatched to any gene: 1. Germline V CDR1 and CDR2: MNHEY, SVGAGI. The CDR3 extends over 15 amino acids. The CDR3 bases are TGTGCCAGCAGTTACACTAGCGGGGGGGCCAATGAGCAGTTCTTC. Residues: CASSYTSGGANEQFF.

V gene TRBV29-1 combines with J gene TRBJ2-1; 8 bases agree with TRBD2. Germline CDR1 is SQVTM and CDR2 is ANQGSEA. The CDR3 extends over 17 amino acids. Losses at the gene ends were 2 bases for V and 2 bases for J; bases not matched to a gene: 11. CDR3 region: CSVEMGRRGATYNEQFF. In DNA, the CDR3 is TGCAGCGTTGAAATGGGTAGGCGGGGGGCGACCTACAATGAGCAGTTCTTC.

The chain carries TRBV5-4 and TRBJ2-5; 12 bases line up with TRBD1. CDR1 is SGHNT, CDR2 YYREEE, per germline (reference sequence). This CDR3 is built from 16 residues. The junction had 7 bases not matched to a gene; V was cut back by 2 bases and J by 5 bases. The CDR3 DNA is TGTGCCAGCAGCTTTCCCGGGACAGGGGGCAGGGAGACCCAGTACTTC. Protein product: CASSFPGTGGRETQYF.

The rearrangement links TRBV7-2 to TRBJ2-5; the match to TRBD2 covers 12 bases. There are 17 residues in the CDR3. J gave up 5 bases and V 2 bases, and 9 bases lay outside the gene matches. Germline values: CDR1 SGHTA, CDR2 FQGNSA. CDR3 DNA: TGTGCCAGCAGCTTAAGTCTAGCGGGGGGGCCAAGGGAGACCCAGTACTTC. It specifies CASSLSLAGGPRETQYF.

Note on this clone: The junction departs from the called germline gene at one end, perhaps through a read error. Other DNA sequences in the same sample also yield this CDR3. V usage is TRBV4-3 and J usage is TRBJ1-6; TRBD1 matches at 7 bases. Germline CDR1 LGHNA, CDR2 YSLEER. The CDR3 consists of 15 residues. CDR3 in DNA: TGCGCTAGCAGCCCCGGTCGGCAGGGGGGTTCACCCCTCCACTTT. Translating it yields CASSPGRQGGSPLHF.

The rearrangement joins TRBV7-6 to TRBJ2-1; 12 nucleotides align to TRBD2. The CDR3 length is 19 residues. J lost 2 bases, V lost 5 bases, and 13 bases had no gene match. From germline, CDR1 is SGHVS and CDR2 FNYEAQ. CDR3 bases: TGTGCCAGCAGCGGACGACTAGCGGGGGCTCCCTTCGCCTACAATGAGCAGTTCTTC. Its translation is CASSGRLAGAPFAYNEQFF.